Below are 17 T cell receptor beta chains sequenced from a single sample in a study of T cells after yellow fever vaccination. TCRdb analysed the 5' RACE reads with MiXCR anew, one entry per CDR3 protein. Of about 240,000 distinct CDR3 sequences in the sample, 6.9% were seen once. Source: CD4+ T cells sorted from PBMCs, taken 15 days after the yellow fever booster vaccination. Receptors originate from a man aged 25 to 45 who received the YFV17D yellow fever vaccine.

In this sample, this clonotype turned up many times. The chain links TRBV14 to TRBJ2-1; D possibly corresponds to TRBD2 (6 bases). Trimming shortened V by 4 bases and J by 3 bases, and 13 bases separated the two germline ends. The germline V gene encodes CDR1 SGHDN and CDR2 FVKESK. The CDR3 length is 15 residues. The CDR3 DNA reads as TGTGCCAGCAGCCGAGGTCTAGCGTACTACAATGAGCAGTTCTTC. Translation gives CASSRGLAYYNEQFF.

This clonotype was detected only a few times. J is TRBJ2-3 and V is TRBV7-2; 10 bases are shared with TRBD2. Germline V CDR1 and CDR2: SGHTA, FQGNSA. CDR3 size: 15 residues. Trimming at V came to 4 bases and at J to 6 bases, leaving 7 bases not matched to a gene. CDR3 DNA sequence: TGTGCCAGCAGCTCGACTAGCGGGCCCTGGGATACGCAGTATTTT. Residues: CASSSTSGPWDTQYF.

This clonotype was recorded many times. The chain uses TRBV9 and TRBJ2-3; D is undetermined. Trimming left V 0 bases short and J 2 bases short, with 10 bases between. The CDR3 runs to 15 residues. From germline, CDR1 is SGDLS and CDR2 YYNGEE. The chain's CDR3 is CASSVVPQHTDTQYF. CDR3 nucleotide sequence: TGTGCCAGCAGCGTAGTTCCTCAACACACAGATACGCAGTATTTT. Using reference TRBV9 and TRBJ2-3 for the parts outside the CDR3, the full variable domain is DSGVTQTPKHLITATGQRVTLRCSPRSGDLSVYWYQQSLDQGLQFLIQYYNGEERAKGNILERFSAQQFPDLHSELNLSSLELGDSALYFCASSVVPQHTDTQYFGPGTRLTVL.

This clonotype was counted only a few times. CDR3 region: CASSQDIGGAVYEQYF. As DNA, the CDR3 is TGCGCCAGCAGCCAAGATATAGGGGGCGCCGTCTACGAGCAGTACTTC. The V call is TRBV4-3, the J call TRBJ2-7, with 7 bases that match TRBD1. CDR1 and CDR2 (germline): LGHNA, YSLEER. The CDR3 is made up of 16 amino acids. The J segment lost 3 bases and the V segment lost 0 bases, leaving 8 bases of the junction unmatched.

This clonotype came up a few times. This chain links TRBV20-1 with TRBJ1-4; weak D call: TRBD1 (5 bases). From germline, CDR1 is DFQATT and CDR2 SNEGSKA (reference sequence). Trimming shortened V by 4 bases and J by 8 bases, and 14 bases separated the two germline ends. CDR3 length: 13 amino acids. The CDR3 loop reads CSAKVRVGEKLFF. CDR3 sequence (DNA): TGCAGTGCTAAGGTCAGGGTGGGCGAAAAACTGTTTTTT.

The chain has TRBV15 and TRBJ2-2; D unresolved. V was pared by 1 base and J by 4 bases, with 7 bases between. The germline CDR1 and CDR2 sequences are LNHNV and YYDKDF (reference sequence). The CDR3 has 14 residues. The CDR3 DNA reads as TGTGCCACCAGCAGAGCGAGTGGCACCGGGGAGCTGTTTTTT. Residues: CATSRASGTGELFF. The entire variable domain, with the rest obtained from reference TRBV15 and TRBJ2-2, is as follows: DAMVIQNPRYQVTQFGKPVTLSCSQTLNHNVMYWYQQKSSQAPKLLFHYYDKDFNNEADTPDNFQSRRPNTSFCFLDIRSPGLGDTAMYLCATSRASGTGELFFGEGSRLTVL.

This clonotype was observed at least ten times. The chain employs TRBV29-1 and TRBJ2-1; 9 bases match TRBD2. The CDR3 has 14 amino acids. Trimming at V came to 7 bases and at J to 5 bases, leaving 9 bases not matched to a gene. Germline V gives CDR1 SQVTM, CDR2 ANQGSEA. CDR3 DNA sequence: TGCAGCGAGCTACCTAGCGGGACCAACAATGAGCAGTTCTTC. Residues: CSELPSGTNNEQFF.

This clonotype was found many times. The V and J genes are TRBV5-6 and TRBJ2-6; perhaps TRBD1 as D (5 bases). Per germline, CDR1 SGHDT and CDR2 YYEEEE. Trimming cost V 4 bases and J 0 bases, with 14 bases left between them. This CDR3 comprises 17 residues. CDR3: CASSTIRAGSGANVLTF. DNA of the CDR3: TGTGCCAGCAGCACCATCAGGGCTGGCTCTGGGGCCAACGTCCTGACTTTC.

A few counts support this clonotype. V gene TRBV7-2 combines with J gene TRBJ2-1; D perhaps matches TRBD1 (6 bases). In germline, CDR1 is SGHTA, CDR2 FQGNSA. The CDR3 loop spans 16 amino acids. Trimming shortened V by 5 bases and J by 0 bases, and 14 bases separated the two germline ends. CDR3 in amino acids: CASSPGQWSSYNEQFF. CDR3 nucleotides: TGTGCCAGCAGCCCCGGACAGTGGAGCTCCTACAATGAGCAGTTCTTC.

This sequence joins TRBV4-2 and TRBJ2-4; either TRBD1 or TRBD2 may supply D (5 bases each). CDR1 is LGHNA, CDR2 YNFKEQ, per germline. The CDR3 consists of 18 residues. The V end lost 4 bases, the J end lost 2 bases, and 21 bases lay between the germline ends. The CDR3: CASSPTRDRGGSKNIQYF. The CDR3 nucleotides are TGTGCCAGCAGCCCTACACGGGACCGCGGCGGGTCCAAAAACATTCAGTACTTC.

This clonotype showed up many times. The chain joins TRBV6-2 or TRBV6-3 to TRBJ1-5, with D possibly being TRBD1 (6 bases). CDR3 size: 16 residues. V lost 2 bases to trimming and J lost 6 bases, with 17 bases between them. The germline gives CDR1 MNHEY, CDR2 SVGEGT. In DNA, the CDR3 is TGTGCCAGCAGTTACCACCGGCTCGGGGGCGGTCAGCCCCAGCATTTT. Its protein is CASSYHRLGGGQPQHF.

This clonotype was counted ten times or more. The CDR3 nucleotides are TGTGCCAGCACCGGGACGGCTGGAAACACCATATATTTT. Translation gives CASTGTAGNTIYF. The chain is built from TRBV9 and TRBJ1-3; a possible D gene is TRBD1 (5 bases). The V end lost 6 bases, the J end lost 2 bases, and 9 bases lay between the germline ends. CDR1 is SGDLS, CDR2 YYNGEE, per germline. The CDR3 contains 13 residues.

This clonotype was seen a handful of times. The rearrangement joins TRBV6-2 or TRBV6-3 to TRBJ2-1; D remains unclear. CDR1 is MNHEY, CDR2 SVGEGT, per germline. The CDR3 has 13 residues. The V end lost 2 bases, the J end lost 7 bases, and 9 bases lay between the germline ends. This CDR3 is CASSYGRRNEQFF. In nucleotides, the CDR3 is TGTGCCAGCAGTTACGGCCGGCGGAATGAGCAGTTCTTC.

The chain combines TRBV6-5 with TRBJ2-7; 7 bases are a match to TRBD2. This CDR3 has 17 amino acids. CDR1 is MNHEY and CDR2 is SVGAGI in the germline V gene. J was trimmed by 4 bases and V by 2 bases; bases with no gene match: 14. CDR3 in DNA: TGTGCCAGCAGTTACCCCAGGGCGGCGGGAGTAGGATACGAGCAGTACTTC. It is translated as CASSYPRAAGVGYEQYF.

Notes on this clonotype: A much larger clone sits a single nucleotide away, making a read error possible. The J gene is TRBJ2-7, the V gene TRBV5-1; D might be TRBD1 (5 bases). The CDR3 loop spans 12 amino acids. V shed 4 bases and J shed 7 bases, with 12 bases lying between them. Germline V CDR1 and CDR2: SGHRS, YFSETQ. Here the CDR3 DNA reads TGCGCCAGCAGCGACGCCAGGGCGGAGCAGTACTTC. Translated: CASSDARAEQYF. Variable domain in full (rest from reference TRBV5-1 and TRBJ2-7): KAGVTQTPRYLIKTRGQQVTLSCSPISGHRSVSWYQQTPGQGLQFLFEYFSETQRNKGNFPGRFSGRQFSNSRSEMNVSTLELGDSALYLCASSDARAEQYFGPGTRLTVT.

A word on this clonotype: A much bigger clone sits one base away, suggesting this may be a read error. This chain uses TRBV5-1 with TRBJ2-5; no clear D. Germline CDR1 and CDR2: SGHRS and YFSETQ. The CDR3 is 16 amino acids. The ends were cut back, 7 bases at V and 0 bases at J, with 19 bases in the middle. The CDR3 sequence is CASAMLGGSYQETQYF. CDR3 DNA sequence: TGCGCCAGCGCCATGTTGGGCGGATCGTACCAAGAGACCCAGTACTTC.

This clonotype was seen only a few times. CDR3 sequence: CASSSGTGRPTDTQYF. CDR3 in DNA: TGCGCCAGCAGCTCCGGGACAGGGCGTCCCACAGATACGCAGTATTTT. The chain carries TRBV5-1 and TRBJ2-3; 9 bases are shared with TRBD1. The germline V gene encodes CDR1 SGHRS and CDR2 YFSETQ. The ends lost 3 bases at V and 2 bases at J; junction bases unmatched: 7. The CDR3 totals 16 residues. The full variable domain, completed using reference TRBV5-1 and TRBJ2-3, is KAGVTQTPRYLIKTRGQQVTLSCSPISGHRSVSWYQQTPGQGLQFLFEYFSETQRNKGNFPGRFSGRQFSNSRSEMNVSTLELGDSALYLCASSSGTGRPTDTQYFGPGTRLTVL.